These 20 T cell receptor beta chains were sequenced from one sample in a study of blood T cell repertoires in COVID-19. TCRdb's copy holds only in-frame clones and misses some; the assay was immunoSEQ multiplex PCR. The sample has around 260,000 clones, roughly 88% seen once; the top ten hold 10%. The specimen was peripheral blood. All receptors derive from a woman in her sixties or seventies with COVID-19, enrolled during active disease.

The CDR3 loop reads CASSPAGDGGYTF. The CDR3 region has the DNA TGTGCCAGCTCACCTGCAGGGGATGGCGGCTACACCTTC. V gene TRBV18 combines with J gene TRBJ1-2; D might be TRBD1 (6 bases). Germline-derived CDR1 and CDR2 are KGHSH and LQKENI. This CDR3 region has 13 residues. The ends were cut back, 3 bases at V and 8 bases at J, with 13 bases in the middle.

The V call is TRBV3-1 (or the pseudogene TRBV3-2), the J call TRBJ2-5, with 10 bases aligning to TRBD1. Germline CDR1 reads LGHDT; CDR2 reads YNNKEL (reference sequence). The J segment lost 7 bases and the V segment lost 4 bases, leaving 3 bases of the junction unmatched. The CDR3 contains 13 residues. In DNA form, the CDR3 reads TGTGCCAGCAGCCTGGACAGGGGGACGACCCAGTACTTC. Its protein product is CASSLDRGTTQYF.

This sequence joins TRBV28 and TRBJ2-1; TRBD2 aligns across 9 bases. The CDR3 spans 16 residues. The germline gives CDR1 MDHEN, CDR2 SYDVKM. V was pared by 6 bases and J by 7 bases, with 13 bases of the junction left unmatched. The DNA of the CDR3 is TGTGCCAGCAGCCCCCCCGGCCCTAGCGGGGAGAATGAGCAGTTCTTC. This translates into CASSPPGPSGENEQFF.

The chain couples TRBV19 to TRBJ2-7; D may be TRBD1 (5 bases). In germline, CDR1 is LNHDA, CDR2 SQIVND (reference sequence). V lost 4 bases and J lost 3, with 13 bases in between. The CDR3 runs to 14 residues. The CDR3 nucleotides read TGTGCCAGTAGTAACCAGGAACAGGTCTACGAGCAGTACTTC. It is translated as CASSNQEQVYEQYF. Based on the CDR3 plus reference TRBV19 and TRBJ2-7, the full variable domain is DGGITQSPKYLFRKEGQNVTLSCEQNLNHDAMYWYRQDPGQGLRLIYYSQIVNDFQKGDIAEGYSVSREKKESFPLTVTSAQKNPTAFYLCASSNQEQVYEQYFGPGTRLTVT.

The chain uses TRBV4-3 and TRBJ1-1, with D possibly matching TRBD1 (6 bases). V lost 1 base, J lost 5 bases, and 14 bases lay in between. The CDR3 has 15 residues. Germline-derived CDR1 and CDR2 are LGHNA and YSLEER. The CDR3 DNA follows: TGCGCCAGCAGCCAAGGCCCCCAGGGGTGGACTGAAGCTTTCTTT. Its protein is CASSQGPQGWTEAFF.

The gene calls are TRBV4-1 and TRBJ1-3; TRBD1 is a possible D gene (5 bases). The CDR3 runs 19 residues. Trimming removed 0 bases at V and 4 bases at J, with 22 bases between. CDR1 and CDR2 from the germline V gene are MGHRA and YSYEKL. The DNA of the CDR3 is TGCGCCAGCAGCCAAGATCCTGGCAGGGTATTAGTTTCGGGAAACACCATATATTTT. The encoded protein is CASSQDPGRVLVSGNTIYF.

V usage is TRBV5-5 and J usage is TRBJ1-2; 9 bases are a match to TRBD1. The V gene's germline CDR1 is SGHKS and CDR2 YYEKEE (reference sequence). CDR3 length: 15 residues. The V gene end was trimmed by 4 bases and the J gene end by 7 bases; junction bases not matched to a gene: 11. The CDR3 nucleotides are TGTGCCAGCAGCGCAGGACAGGGGAAAATGGTTGGCTACACCTTC. Encoded protein: CASSAGQGKMVGYTF.

Here the CDR3 DNA reads TGTGCCAGCAGTGGGGGGGGCAACTTCCATCAGCCCCAGCATTTT. Its protein is CASSGGGNFHQPQHF. This chain uses TRBV5-6 with TRBJ1-5, with a tentative D call TRBD1 (6 bases). This CDR3 is 15 amino acids long. From germline, CDR1 is SGHDT and CDR2 YYEEEE. V lost 5 bases, J lost 5 bases, and 17 bases lay in between. Filled out from reference TRBV5-6 and TRBJ1-5, the complete variable domain reads DAGVTQSPTHLIKTRGQQVTLRCSPKSGHDTVSWYQQALGQGPQFIFQYYEEEERQRGNFPDRFSGHQFPNYSSELNVNALLLGDSALYLCASSGGGNFHQPQHFGDGTRLSIL.

The chain uses TRBV5-1 and TRBJ2-7; D is possibly TRBD1 (6 bases). The CDR3 has 16 amino acids. Germline CDR1 reads SGHRS; CDR2 reads YFSETQ. V dropped 1 base and J dropped 1 base, with 15 bases sitting between them. CDR3 loop: CASSLQGSLGSYEQYF. CDR3 coding DNA: TGCGCCAGCAGCTTGCAGGGGTCGTTGGGATCCTACGAGCAGTACTTC. The variable domain in full, with the rest retrieved from reference TRBV5-1 and TRBJ2-7, is KAGVTQTPRYLIKTRGQQVTLSCSPISGHRSVSWYQQTPGQGLQFLFEYFSETQRNKGNFPGRFSGRQFSNSRSEMNVSTLELGDSALYLCASSLQGSLGSYEQYFGPGTRLTVT.

The chain uses TRBV7-9 and TRBJ2-7, with D uncertain. V was trimmed by 1 base and J by 0 bases, leaving 10 bases between them. The CDR3 length is 15 residues. Germline CDR1 reads SEHNR; CDR2 reads FQNEAQ (reference sequence). The CDR3 bases are TGTGCCAGCAGCTTAGGGTACAGAAGCTCCTACGAGCAGTACTTC. As protein: CASSLGYRSSYEQYF.

The chain links TRBV18 to TRBJ2-7, with a weak D call TRBD1 (6 bases). In germline, CDR1 is KGHSH, CDR2 LQKENI. Trimming pared 3 bases from V and 6 bases from J, leaving 15 bases between. The CDR3 runs 14 residues. CDR3 coding DNA: TGTGCCAGCTCACCTACAGGGATATCGGTCGAGCAGTACTTC. This encodes CASSPTGISVEQYF.

The gene calls are TRBV28 and TRBJ1-4, with 11 bases fitting TRBD1. The V gene's germline CDR1 is MDHEN and CDR2 SYDVKM. CDR3 length: 16 residues. V lost 1 base, J lost 7 bases, and 5 bases stayed unmatched. As DNA, the CDR3 is TGTGCCAGCAGTTTATCATTAGGGACAGGGGGTGAAAAACTGTTTTTT. This sequence encodes CASSLSLGTGGEKLFF.

This clone was detected only once. The chain carries TRBV9 and TRBJ1-3, with 7 nucleotides matching TRBD1. The V segment lost 1 base and the J segment 2 bases; nucleotides outside the gene matches: 0. Germline V gene lookup returns CDR1 SGDLS and CDR2 YYNGEE. The CDR3 runs to 14 residues. The CDR3 protein is CASSVQGAGNTIYF. The CDR3, as DNA: TGTGCCAGCAGCGTACAGGGGGCTGGAAACACCATATATTTT.

V gene TRBV19 combines with J gene TRBJ1-1, with D uncertain. The V end was cut by 2 bases, the J end by 1 base, with 5 bases between. The CDR3 is 13 residues long. From germline, CDR1 is LNHDA and CDR2 SQIVND (reference sequence). The CDR3 coding sequence is TGTGCCAGTAGTATACAACAGAACACTGAAGCTTTCTTT. Protein: CASSIQQNTEAFF.

The CDR3 reads CASSTTSGRNEQYF. CDR3 DNA: TGTGCCAGTAGTACAACTAGCGGGCGCAACGAGCAGTACTTC. This chain connects TRBV19 to TRBJ2-7, with 9 bases matching TRBD2. The junction had 6 bases not matched to a gene; V was cut back by 4 bases and J by 5 bases. Germline V gene lookup returns CDR1 LNHDA and CDR2 SQIVND (reference sequence). This CDR3 comprises 14 residues.

This chain uses TRBV7-3 with TRBJ1-1; weak D call: TRBD1 (5 bases). This CDR3 is 13 amino acids long. Germline V lookup: CDR1 SGHTA, CDR2 FQGTGA. Trimming left V 2 bases short and J 4 bases short, with 8 bases between. The CDR3 DNA follows: TGTGCCAGCAGCTTACGGCAGGGCACTGAAGCTTTCTTT. Translation: CASSLRQGTEAFF.

The chain combines TRBV20-1 with TRBJ2-5; possible D gene TRBD2, 6 bases. This CDR3 comprises 15 residues. Germline lookup yields CDR1 DFQATT and CDR2 SNEGSKA (reference sequence). Trimming left V 3 bases short and J 0 bases short, with 14 bases between. DNA of the CDR3: TGCAGTGCTAGTCCGGACTACCTGTACCAAGAGACCCAGTACTTC. Protein sequence: CSASPDYLYQETQYF.

The chain has TRBV4-2 and TRBJ1-2, with D tentatively TRBD1 (5 bases). The CDR3 has 14 amino acids. Looked up from germline, CDR1 is LGHNA and CDR2 is YNFKEQ. V lost 0 bases and J lost 3, with 8 bases in between. The CDR3 region is CASSQDRVDYGYTF. The CDR3 DNA follows: TGTGCCAGCAGCCAAGACAGGGTTGACTATGGCTACACCTTC.

V is TRBV6-1 and J is TRBJ2-1; D is unclear. This CDR3 region has 12 residues. The V and J ends lost 1 base and 9 bases respectively, with 7 bases between them. In germline, CDR1 is MNHNS, CDR2 SASEGT. This CDR3 reads CASSEDFGEQFF. CDR3 sequence (DNA): TGTGCCAGCAGTGAAGACTTCGGTGAGCAGTTCTTC.

V and J are TRBV29-1 and TRBJ1-1; TRBD1 is a possible D gene (6 bases). The CDR3 sequence is 12 residues long. Germline lookup yields CDR1 SQVTM and CDR2 ANQGSEA. Between the trimmed V and J ends, which lost 8 bases and 4 bases, there was a span of 14 bases. CDR3: CSYGQSFTEAFF. CDR3 DNA sequence: TGCAGCTACGGACAGAGCTTCACTGAAGCTTTCTTT.